This TCR beta chain was profiled in a study of beta chain features in type 1 diabetes. General study results and limits: Compared with healthy donors, patients appeared to share more similar naive, central memory and regulatory TCRB repertoires. cDNA-based reads could over-represent cells with high TCR expression. Shortening of TCRB CDR3s, moderate but significant, appeared in all four CD4+ subsets of Type 1 diabetes patients.

Trimming pared 0 bases from V and 0 bases from J, leaving 15 bases between. The CDR3 extends over 17 amino acids. The V gene's germline CDR1 is SGHRS and CDR2 YFSETQ. In this sample, this clone turned up a few times. Its target is not known. The isolated RNA, all of it, was reverse transcribed, so expressed TCRB transcripts were what got sequenced. Profiling relied on immunoSEQ multiplex PCR, and the TCRdb table lists in-frame clones only, not all of them. This repertoire shows around 710,000 clones, around 11% found once; its top ten account for more than 0.09%. This chain connects TRBV5-1 to TRBJ2-5; TRBD1 is a possible D gene (7 bases). What was sequenced was naive CD4+ T cells from blood. The origin of this receptor is a man aged 25 to 45 with type 1 diabetes. This chain's CDR3 is CASSLAGGQLYQETQYF. Here the CDR3 DNA reads TGCGCCAGCAGCTTGGCCGGGGGACAGCTATACCAAGAGACCCAGTACTTC.